The clone carrying this T cell receptor (beta chain) was observed a handful of times. The antigen is not known. Data came from immunoSEQ multiplex PCR; TCRdb stores just in-frame clones and leaves some out. The table shows about 120,000 clones, with 75% to 95% occurring only once. Deletions cut 3 bases from V and 0 bases from J, with 6 bases between. This CDR3 comprises 14 residues. Germline lookup yields CDR1 MNHNS and CDR2 SASEGT. This sample stems from a study of graft-versus-host responses after intestinal transplantation. Study context: Among the recipients, transplants were multivisceral, liver-intestinal, or isolated intestinal. Recipients uniformly received anti-thymocyte globulin induction, followed by tacrolimus and steroids for around 3 years.

Study observations and caveats: Early after transplant, HvG declines were associated with peak levels of circulating GvH clones. The recipient marrow held GvH clones, and some of them showed up first in ileum or blood.

The sequencing used unstimulated CD4+ T cells sorted from spleen or lymph node cells, collected before intestinal transplant. This clonotype was sampled from a human donor who received an intestinal transplant. The rearrangement links TRBV6-1 to TRBJ2-1; D might be TRBD2 (6 bases). In DNA, the CDR3 is TGTGCCAGCAGTGACGGGAGCTCCTACAATGAGCAGTTCTTC. This gives the protein CASSDGSSYNEQFF.